These 23 T cell receptor beta chains were sequenced from one sample in a study of blood T cells in healthy people across ages. Combining a sample-barcoded 5' primer with a J-beta primer mix, a second PCR ran for about 6 to 12 cycles. Each CDR3 protein is one row after TCRdb ran MiXCR on the 5' RACE reads. This sample has fewer than 2,000,000 distinct CDR3 sequences, with roughly 43% found just once. The sequenced sample was blood. The receptors were gathered from a human donor in good health.

This clonotype was detected a few times. An end of the junction differs from the germline gene, which may be a read error. CDR3 sequence reads: CVSSWDRVANNEQFF. CDR3 DNA sequence: TGTGTCAGCAGCTGGGACAGGGTTGCCAACAATGAGCAGTTCTTC. J is TRBJ2-1 and V is TRBV5-6; 9 bases fit TRBD1. Germline V lookup: CDR1 SGHDT, CDR2 YYEEEE. The CDR3 contains 15 residues.

The chain couples TRBV5-1 to TRBJ2-1, with D perhaps TRBD1 or TRBD2 (5 bases each). This CDR3 comprises 16 residues. Deletions cut 1 base from V and 6 bases from J, with 17 bases between. Germline V lookup: CDR1 SGHRS, CDR2 YFSETQ. CDR3 sequence: CASSLSRLGARNEQFF. In DNA form, the CDR3 reads TGCGCCAGCAGCTTGAGTAGACTCGGGGCACGCAATGAGCAGTTCTTC.

This chain links TRBV25-1 with TRBJ2-3; D ambiguous. Trimming removed 4 bases from V and 0 bases from J, with 11 bases in between. Germline V gene data show CDR1 as MGHDK and CDR2 as SYGVNS. There are 15 residues in the CDR3. CDR3 DNA: TGTGCCAGCAGTGCCGACGAGTCTAGCACAGATACGCAGTATTTT. Its translation is CASSADESSTDTQYF. The variable domain in full, completed from reference TRBV25-1 and TRBJ2-3, reads EADIYQTPRYLVIGTGKKITLECSQTMGHDKMYWYQQDPGMELHLIHYSYGVNSTEKGDLSSESTVSRIRTEHFPLTLESARPSHTSQYLCASSADESSTDTQYFGPGTRLTVL.

The gene calls are TRBV27 and TRBJ1-2; D call uncertain. Trimming took 8 bases from V and 4 from J, leaving 17 bases between them. The CDR3 has 14 amino acids. Germline V lookup: CDR1 MNHEY, CDR2 SMNVEV (reference sequence). The CDR3 bases are TGTGCCAGCTGGTGGGGTCCCGGATTCTATGGCTACACCTTC. Encoded protein: CASWWGPGFYGYTF.

This clonotype has a single count. The V gene is TRBV6-5, the J gene TRBJ2-4, with TRBD2 matching over 9 bases. The J segment lost 15 bases and the V segment lost 4 bases, leaving 16 bases of the junction unmatched. Germline values: CDR1 MNHEY, CDR2 SVGAGI. There are 15 residues in the CDR3. This CDR3 reads CASSSSGGNSYERYF. The CDR3 nucleotides are TGTGCCAGCAGTTCGAGCGGGGGGAATAGCTACGAGCGGTACTTC.

A single count supports this clonotype. The junction departs from germline at one end; a sequencing error may be responsible. The genes are TRBV12-3 or TRBV12-4 and TRBJ1-2; TRBD1 matches at 7 bases. The CDR3 runs 14 residues. Written as DNA, the CDR3 is TGTGCCAGCAGTAACGACAGGGTAGCAAATGGCTGCACCTTC. It yields the protein CASSNDRVANGCTF.

This clonotype was detected only a few times. The chain links TRBV6-2 or TRBV6-3 to TRBJ2-7; no reliable D call. V was shortened by 3 bases and J by 3 bases, with 9 bases between the two germline ends. This CDR3 is built from 13 residues. CDR1 and CDR2 (germline): MNHEY, SVGEGT. The CDR3 region has the DNA TGTGCCAGCAGTTATACGGGCCTCTACGAGCAGTACTTC. Translating gives CASSYTGLYEQYF.

In this sample, this clonotype turned up a few times. The CDR3 region has the DNA TGCAGTGCTACCGCCGGGACGGTGAACACTGAAGCTTTCTTT. Its translation is CSATAGTVNTEAFF. The chain carries TRBV20-1 and TRBJ1-1; a weak D match, TRBD1 (5 bases). CDR3 length: 14 amino acids. CDR1 and CDR2 (germline): DFQATT, SNEGSKA (reference sequence). The ends were cut back, 4 bases at V and 0 bases at J, with 12 bases in the middle.

This clonotype was counted many times. The chain uses TRBV12-3 or TRBV12-4 and TRBJ1-1, with a tentative D call TRBD1 (5 bases). V was pared by 4 bases and J by 0 bases, with 9 bases between. The CDR3 runs 14 residues. This CDR3 is CASSSGGMNTEAFF. The CDR3 DNA reads TGTGCCAGCAGTTCCGGGGGGATGAACACTGAAGCTTTCTTT.

A few counts support this clonotype. The J gene is TRBJ2-7, the V gene TRBV11-1; D is unresolved. There are 14 residues in the CDR3. Between the trimmed V and J ends, which lost 4 bases and 0 bases, there was a span of 10 bases. CDR1 and CDR2 (germline): SGHAT, FQDESV (reference sequence). The CDR3 region has the DNA TGTGCCAGCAGCTCTCTGCCGAGCTCCTACGAGCAGTACTTC. It specifies CASSSLPSSYEQYF. Full variable domain (missing parts from reference TRBV11-1 and TRBJ2-7): EAEVAQSPRYKITEKSQAVAFWCDPISGHATLYWYRQILGQGPELLVQFQDESVVDDSQLPKDRFSAERLKGVDSTLKIQPAELGDSAMYLCASSSLPSSYEQYFGPGTRLTVT.

The chain recombines TRBV7-2 with TRBJ2-7; 12 bases are a match to TRBD2. The V gene end was trimmed by 1 base and the J gene end by 1 base; junction bases not matched to a gene: 5. Germline loops: CDR1 SGHTA, CDR2 FQGNSA. The CDR3 consists of 17 residues. The CDR3 sequence is CASSLVTSGGSSYEQYF. The CDR3 coding sequence is TGTGCCAGCAGCTTAGTCACTAGCGGGGGGTCATCCTACGAGCAGTACTTC.

J is TRBJ1-5 and V is TRBV18, with TRBD1 matching 9 bases. Unmatched junction bases numbered 11, after V lost 4 bases and J lost 4 bases. CDR1 and CDR2 (germline): KGHSH, LQKENI. The CDR3 length is 17 residues. This CDR3 reads CASSLRDRDRENQPQHF. In DNA, the CDR3 is TGTGCCAGCTCACTACGAGACCGGGACAGGGAGAATCAGCCCCAGCATTTT. Full variable domain (rest looked up from reference TRBV18 and TRBJ1-5): NAGVMQNPRHLVRRRGQEARLRCSPMKGHSHVYWYRQLPEEGLKFMVYLQKENIIDESGMPKERFSAEFPKEGPSILRIQQVVRGDSAAYFCASSLRDRDRENQPQHFGDGTRLSIL.

The chain joins TRBV5-1 to TRBJ2-3, with unresolved D. This CDR3 is 15 amino acids long. V was clipped by 2 bases and J by 6 bases, with 16 bases between them. The germline CDR1 and CDR2 sequences are SGHRS and YFSETQ. The DNA for the CDR3 is TGCGCCAGCAGCTTTGTAGTAGGAAAGGAGGATACGCAGTATTTT. Its translation is CASSFVVGKEDTQYF.

The rearrangement uses TRBV10-3 and TRBJ2-5, with D unresolved. The DNA end is more similar to TRBJ2-7, so the J call may be wrong. The CDR3 has 14 residues. Germline lookup yields CDR1 ENHRY and CDR2 SYGVKD. CDR3 nucleotide sequence: TGTGCCATCAGTGGAAAGGCAGAGGCAGGCGAGCAGTACTTC. Amino acids: CAISGKAEAGEQYF.

The rearrangement joins TRBV29-1 to TRBJ2-1; possibly TRBD2 for D (6 bases). V was pared by 7 bases and J by 4 bases, with 14 bases between. Germline CDR1 is SQVTM and CDR2 is ANQGSEA. This CDR3 is built from 13 residues. The CDR3 here is CSALGGDYNEQFF. As DNA, the CDR3 is TGCAGCGCATTAGGCGGGGATTACAATGAGCAGTTCTTC.

V gene TRBV28 combines with J gene TRBJ1-5; 7 bases fit TRBD1. Trimming at V came to 7 bases and at J to 1 base, leaving 7 bases not matched to a gene. The CDR3 runs to 15 residues. CDR1 MDHEN and CDR2 SYDVKM come from the germline V gene. The CDR3 spells CASTQTGTSNQPQHF. The CDR3 DNA is TGTGCCAGCACCCAGACAGGGACGAGCAATCAGCCCCAGCATTTT. The whole variable domain, remainder taken from reference TRBV28 and TRBJ1-5, is DVKVTQSSRYLVKRTGEKVFLECVQDMDHENMFWYRQDPGLGLRLIYFSYDVKMKEKGDIPEGYSVSREKKERFSLILESASTNQTSMYLCASTQTGTSNQPQHFGDGTRLSIL.

This clonotype was detected ten times or more. V is TRBV7-2 and J is TRBJ1-2; 10 nucleotides match TRBD1. The CDR3 sequence is 14 residues long. Germline V lookup: CDR1 SGHTA, CDR2 FQGNSA. Losses at the gene ends were 5 bases for V and 8 bases for J; bases not matched to a gene: 8. CDR3 region: CASSPRGDRGGYTF. In nucleotides, the CDR3 is TGTGCCAGCAGCCCGCGTGGGGACAGGGGCGGCTACACCTTC.

This clonotype was recorded a few times. The CDR3 coding sequence is TGTGCCAGCAGTCCCCTGCTAGACGTAGAGACCCAGTACTTC. It codes for CASSPLLDVETQYF. The chain has TRBV12-3 or TRBV12-4 and TRBJ2-5, with D hard to call. This CDR3 has 14 residues. The V end was cut by 5 bases, the J end by 4 bases, with 14 bases between.

To note about this clonotype: At one end, the junction sequence differs from germline, possibly due to a read error. The CDR3 DNA is TGTGCCAGCAGCTTAGACAACGGACGACAGGGGGTCCTAGAGACTCAGTACTTC. This translates into CASSLDNGRQGVLETQYF. The rearrangement joins TRBV7-9 to TRBJ2-5; 9 bases are a match to TRBD1. Germline CDR1 reads SEHNR; CDR2 reads FQNEAQ (reference sequence). The length of the CDR3 is 18 residues.

This clonotype has only a few counts. The rearrangement uses TRBV28 and TRBJ2-1; D unresolved. V lost 6 bases to trimming and J lost 9 bases, with 9 bases between them. The CDR3 loop spans 11 amino acids. CDR1 and CDR2 (germline): MDHEN, SYDVKM. The CDR3 reads CASRSWGEQFF. CDR3 coding DNA: TGTGCCAGCAGGTCGTGGGGTGAGCAGTTCTTC. Full variable domain (outside the CDR3, taken from reference TRBV28 and TRBJ2-1): DVKVTQSSRYLVKRTGEKVFLECVQDMDHENMFWYRQDPGLGLRLIYFSYDVKMKEKGDIPEGYSVSREKKERFSLILESASTNQTSMYLCASRSWGEQFFGPGTRLTVL.

This clonotype is a singleton in its sample. The CDR3, as DNA: TGTGCCATCAGTGGTGGTGGGGAAGACGGGCAGTACTTC. This sequence encodes CAISGGGEDGQYF. This chain connects TRBV10-3 to TRBJ2-7; the D is unclear. The CDR3 contains 13 residues. V was cut by 4 bases and J by 9 bases, with 16 bases left in between. The germline CDR1 and CDR2 sequences are ENHRY and SYGVKD.

This clonotype appeared a few times. V and J are TRBV5-6 and TRBJ2-1; unclear D gene. This CDR3 contains 15 residues. CDR1 is SGHDT and CDR2 is YYEEEE in the germline V gene. V was shortened by 4 bases and J by 0 bases, with 11 bases between the two germline ends. The CDR3 reads CASSPQPRSYNEQFF. Written as DNA, the CDR3 is TGTGCCAGCAGCCCTCAGCCGCGCTCCTACAATGAGCAGTTCTTC.

This clonotype was seen more than once but under ten times. V is TRBV4-3 and J is TRBJ1-5, with TRBD1 as a possible D gene (6 bases). The V end lost 1 base, the J end lost 0 bases, and 13 bases lay between the germline ends. The CDR3 sequence is 17 residues long. Germline values: CDR1 LGHNA, CDR2 YSLEER. The CDR3 loop reads CASSQVWGGNSNQPQHF. DNA of the CDR3: TGCGCCAGCAGCCAAGTTTGGGGGGGCAATAGCAATCAGCCCCAGCATTTT.